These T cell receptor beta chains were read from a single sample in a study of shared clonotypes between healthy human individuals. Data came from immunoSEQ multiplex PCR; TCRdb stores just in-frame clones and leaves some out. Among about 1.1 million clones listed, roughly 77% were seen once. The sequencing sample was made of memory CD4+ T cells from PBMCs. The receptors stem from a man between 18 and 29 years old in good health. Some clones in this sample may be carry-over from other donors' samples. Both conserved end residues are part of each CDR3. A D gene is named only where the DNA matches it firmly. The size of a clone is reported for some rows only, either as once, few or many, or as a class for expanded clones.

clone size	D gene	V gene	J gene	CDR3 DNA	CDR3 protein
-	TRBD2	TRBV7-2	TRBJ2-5	TGTGCCAGCAGCCCTAACCGACCCGCGGGGGTAGGAGAGACCCAGTACTTC	CASSPNRPAGVGETQYF
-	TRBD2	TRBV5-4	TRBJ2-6	TGTGCCGTCGCGGGGACTAGTGGGGCCAACGTCCTGACTTTC	CAVAGTSGANVLTF
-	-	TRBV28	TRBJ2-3	TGTGCCAGCAGTTTAGCGGTCACTAGCACAGATACGCAGTATTTT	CASSLAVTSTDTQYF
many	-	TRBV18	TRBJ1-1	TGTGCCAGCTCACCAAGGACACAAGGCACTGAAGCTTTCTTT	CASSPRTQGTEAFF
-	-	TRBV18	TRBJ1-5	TGTGCCAGCTCACCAGGACTCCCGAGCAATCAGCCCCAGCATTTT	CASSPGLPSNQPQHF
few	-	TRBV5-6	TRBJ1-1	TGTGCCAGCAGCTTGGCGGGACTATACACTGAAGCTTTCTTT	CASSLAGLYTEAFF
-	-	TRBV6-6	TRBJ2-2	TGTGCCAGCAGTTTCCTGACCTTGGGGCTGTTTTTT	CASSFLTLGLFF
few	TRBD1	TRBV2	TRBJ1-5	TGTGCCAGCAGTGAAGGGGGGACAGGGAATCAGCCCCAGCATTTT	CASSEGGTGNQPQHF
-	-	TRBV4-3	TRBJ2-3	TGCGCCAGCAGCCACCTTGCGGCAGATACGCAGTATTTT	CASSHLAADTQYF
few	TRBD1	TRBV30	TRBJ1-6	TGTGCCTGGGGGACAGCCCCCTATAATTCACCCCTCCACTTT	CAWGTAPYNSPLHF
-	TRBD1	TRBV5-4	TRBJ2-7	TGTGCCAGCAGACAGGGACAGGGGGTCTACGAGCAGTACTTC	CASRQGQGVYEQYF
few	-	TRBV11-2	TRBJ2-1	TGTGCCAGCAGCTTAGTTGGGACGAGCTCCTACAATGAGCAGTTCTTC	CASSLVGTSSYNEQFF
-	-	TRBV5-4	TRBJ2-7	TGTGCCAGCAGCCGAAAATCAGGGACGGCATCCTACGAGCAGTACTTC	CASSRKSGTASYEQYF
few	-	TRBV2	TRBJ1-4	TGTGCCAGCAGGGCAGAGGGCGCTAATGAAAAACTGTTTTTT	CASRAEGANEKLFF
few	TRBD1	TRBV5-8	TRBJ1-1	TGTGCCAGCAGCTTGGGGGACAGGGAAGCTTTCTTT	CASSLGDREAFF
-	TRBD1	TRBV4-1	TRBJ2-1	TGCGCCAGCAGCTTACAGGGGTCCTCCTACAATGAGCAGTTCTTC	CASSLQGSSYNEQFF
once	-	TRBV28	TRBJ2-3	TGTGCCAGCCGGGGGCAAAAATGGGCAGATACGCAGTATTTT	CASRGQKWADTQYF
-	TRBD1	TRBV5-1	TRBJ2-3	TGCGCCAGCAGCAACGGACAGGCCTCGGTTCATACGCAGTATTTT	CASSNGQASVHTQYF
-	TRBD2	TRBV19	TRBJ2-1	TGTGCCAGTAGCCGGGGTGTCCGGCGGGAGTTGGGTGATGAGCAGTTCTTC	CASSRGVRRELGDEQFF
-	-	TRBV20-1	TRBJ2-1	TGCAGTGCTAGAGACAGAAGTGAGCAGTTCTTC	CSARDRSEQFF
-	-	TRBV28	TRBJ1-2	TGTGCCAGCAGCTCATTCAGGGATGGCTACACCTTC	CASSSFRDGYTF
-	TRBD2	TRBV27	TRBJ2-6	TGTGCCAGCAGTTCATCGGGACTAGCGGGAGTTGGGGCCAACGTCCTGACTTTC	CASSSSGLAGVGANVLTF
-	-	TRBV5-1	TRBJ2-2	TGCGCCAGCAGCTTTTCGGACACCGGGGAGCTGTTTTTT	CASSFSDTGELFF
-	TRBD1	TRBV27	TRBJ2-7	TGTGCCAGCAGTTCCCGACAGGGGTGGGGCGAGCAGTACTTC	CASSSRQGWGEQYF
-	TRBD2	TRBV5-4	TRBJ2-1	TGTGCCAGCAGCTTGCTGGCGACTAGCGGCTCCAGCTCCTACAATGAGCAGTTCTTC	CASSLLATSGSSSYNEQFF
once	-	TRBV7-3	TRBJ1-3	TGTGCCAGCAGCTTAGTCGCCTCTGGAAACACCATATATTTT	CASSLVASGNTIYF
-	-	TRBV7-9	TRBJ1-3	TGTGCCAGCAGCTTAGCAGGGACCCCTGGAAACACCATATATTTT	CASSLAGTPGNTIYF